This is a list of T cell receptor beta chains from one sample in a study of cytomegalovirus exposure and HLA in healthy donors. Produced via immunoSEQ multiplex PCR; TCRdb's table is partial and in-frame only. Of about 360,000 clones in the sample, roughly 89% are singletons; the top ten hold 0.83%. What was sequenced was PBMCs. All receptors come from a woman aged 18-29 years in good health and CMV-seronegative. Both conserved end residues are part of each CDR3. A D gene is named only where the DNA matches it firmly. The listing skips clone size in some rows; elsewhere it reads once, few, many or a size class.

v_gene	j_gene	d_gene	abundance	CDR3nt	CDR3aa
TRBV9	TRBJ1-2	NA	NA	TGTGCCAGCAGCGTAGATCGGGTTCCTGGCTACACCTTC	CASSVDRVPGYTF
TRBV7-8	TRBJ1-5	NA	NA	TGTGCCAGCAGCTTTCAAACAGGTTTAAATCAGCCCCAGCATTTT	CASSFQTGLNQPQHF
TRBV10-3	TRBJ1-1	NA	many	TGTGCCATCAGTGATACAGAGAACACTGAAGCTTTCTTT	CAISDTENTEAFF
TRBV6-1	TRBJ2-5	TRBD2	many	TGTGCCAGCAGTGGACTAGCGGGGGGGCAAGAGACCCAGTACTTC	CASSGLAGGQETQYF
TRBV6-1	TRBJ2-7	TRBD1	NA	TGTGCCAGCAGTGAAGTGGGGACAGGGAAATACGAGCAGTACTTC	CASSEVGTGKYEQYF
TRBV4-1	TRBJ1-1	NA	NA	TGCGCCAGCAGCCAAGATGGGCGAGAAGCTTTCTTT	CASSQDGREAFF
TRBV29-1	TRBJ2-1	NA	NA	TGCTGCGTCGCTCCTAGCGTGCCCCTCAATGAGCAGTTCTTC	CCVAPSVPLNEQFF
TRBV27	TRBJ1-1	NA	once	TGTGCCAGCAGTTTAAGGTCGCATGGCAGGGAGGGCACTGAAGCTTTCTTT	CASSLRSHGREGTEAFF
TRBV7-9	TRBJ2-7	TRBD2	NA	TGTGCCAGCAGCTCATCAGAAGGACTAGCGGGAGTATACGAGCAGTACTTC	CASSSSEGLAGVYEQYF
TRBV4-1	TRBJ1-1	TRBD1	once	TGCGCCAGCAGCCCAACAGGGGGAGTGGGTTCGTGGAACACTGAAGCTTTCTTT	CASSPTGGVGSWNTEAFF
TRBV28	TRBJ2-7	TRBD1	once	TGTGCCAGCAGTCCCCCGGGACAGGGTTCCTACGAGCAGTACTTC	CASSPPGQGSYEQYF
TRBV27	TRBJ2-1	NA	NA	TGTGCCAGCAGTTCCCTAACTAGCCATGAGCAGTTCTTC	CASSSLTSHEQFF
TRBV29-1	TRBJ2-1	TRBD2	NA	TGCAGCGTTGAGGGGACTAGCGGAGCCAATGAGCAGTTCTTC	CSVEGTSGANEQFF
TRBV27	TRBJ1-1	TRBD1	few	TGTGCCAGCAGTTTAAACAGGGGGAACACTGAAGCTTTCTTT	CASSLNRGNTEAFF
TRBV6-5	TRBJ2-6	TRBD1	NA	TGTGCCAGCAGCCAGGGGGCGGCTGGGGCCAACGTCCTGACTTTC	CASSQGAAGANVLTF
TRBV7-7	TRBJ2-2	NA	NA	TGTGCCAGCAGCTTATTGGCAGGGGAGCTGTTTTTT	CASSLLAGELFF
TRBV10-2	TRBJ2-3	NA	NA	TGCGCCAGCAGTGGCGGGGACCAGCGGAGAGATACGCAGTATTTT	CASSGGDQRRDTQYF
TRBV6-6	TRBJ2-7	TRBD1	NA	TGTGCCAGCAGTCTAACGATAGGGGGCAGTCACGAGCAGTACTTC	CASSLTIGGSHEQYF
TRBV7-8	TRBJ1-1	TRBD1	NA	TGTGCCAGCAGCTCGGACAGGGCCCTCCACACTGAAGCTTTCTTT	CASSSDRALHTEAFF
TRBV9	TRBJ2-7	TRBD2	NA	TGTGCCAGCAGCGTAGCGGCGGGGGGGCCCTACGAGCAGTACTTC	CASSVAAGGPYEQYF
TRBV19	TRBJ1-2	TRBD1	NA	TGTGCCAGTAGTTCAAGGGGGCAGGACACACAGGCGGGCTACACCTTC	CASSSRGQDTQAGYTF
TRBV6-5	TRBJ2-7	TRBD1	NA	TGTGCCAGCAGCAGACAGGGGAGCTACGAGCAGTACTTC	CASSRQGSYEQYF
TRBV6-1	TRBJ1-5	NA	NA	TGTGCCAGCAGTGAAGCGGCGGTGATGAGCAATCAGCCCCAGCATTTT	CASSEAAVMSNQPQHF
TRBV30	TRBJ1-2	TRBD1	NA	TGTGCCTGGGCTTCCAGGGCGGGACAGGGGATCTATGGCTACACCTTC	CAWASRAGQGIYGYTF
TRBV27	TRBJ2-1	NA	NA	TGTGCCAGCAGTTCCCCCGTACTGGGGCCCTACAATGAGCAGTTCTTC	CASSSPVLGPYNEQFF
TRBV27	TRBJ1-1	TRBD1	NA	TGTGCCAGCAGTTACAGGGGGGCCACCTCCGGAGCTTTCTTT	CASSYRGATSGAFF
TRBV4-1	TRBJ1-3	TRBD1	NA	TGCGCCACCTCCCCCCACACAGGGGCTGGAAACACCATATATTTT	CATSPHTGAGNTIYF
TRBV28	TRBJ1-3	NA	NA	TGTGCCAGCACCCTAACCCCCGTTAGTGGAAACACCATATATTTT	CASTLTPVSGNTIYF
TRBV5-6	TRBJ2-5	TRBD2	NA	TGTGCCAGCAGCTCGGCGGGAGTTCGAGAGACCCAGTACTTC	CASSSAGVRETQYF
TRBV30	TRBJ2-4	NA	NA	TGTGCCTGGAGTCGACCGGAGGGTTGGACTAAAAACATTCAGTACTTC	CAWSRPEGWTKNIQYF
TRBV19	TRBJ2-7	NA	NA	TGTGCCAGTAGTATCGGACAGTCCTACGAGCAGTACTTC	CASSIGQSYEQYF
TRBV2	TRBJ2-1	NA	NA	TGTGCCATCGGGACTTTCAGCTCCTACAATGAGCAGTTCTTC	CAIGTFSSYNEQFF
TRBV6-1	TRBJ2-7	TRBD1	NA	TGTGCCAGCAAAGACAGGGTCTCCTACGAGCAGTACTTC	CASKDRVSYEQYF
TRBV19	TRBJ2-3	NA	NA	TGTGCCAGTAGTGATAGATCTGGTGATACGCAGTATTTT	CASSDRSGDTQYF
TRBV5-1	TRBJ1-1	NA	NA	TGCGCCAGCAGCTTTGACAGGATTGGGACTGAAGCTTTCTTT	CASSFDRIGTEAFF